The 15 T cell receptor beta chains below all came from one sample that was sequenced in a study of cytomegalovirus exposure and HLA in healthy donors. With 60 Vbeta and 13 Jbeta primers, the PCR was carried out. Assay: immunoSEQ multiplex PCR; the TCRdb copy retains only in-frame clones and omits some. Here the sample spans under 250,000 clones, around 80% being singletons. The specimen sequenced was PBMCs. Receptors were obtained from a woman aged 25 to 39 in good health and CMV-seropositive.

The V gene is TRBV27, the J gene TRBJ2-1; 10 positions match TRBD1. The CDR3 sequence is 15 residues long. CDR1 and CDR2 (germline): MNHEY, SMNVEV (reference sequence). Trimming cost V 5 bases and J 8 bases; bases outside gene matches: 9. The CDR3, as DNA: TGTGCCAGCAGTAGCCGGGACAGGGGCTATCATGAGCAGTTCTTC. Translation gives CASSSRDRGYHEQFF.

This clone has a handful of counts. The J gene is TRBJ2-5, the V gene TRBV7-2; TRBD1 matches at 11 bases. CDR3 length: 13 residues. Germline V gene data show CDR1 as SGHTA and CDR2 as FQGNSA. V shed 3 bases, J shed 7 bases, and the junction held 1 base outside the gene matches. CDR3 DNA sequence: TGTGCCAGCAGCTTCGGGACAGGGGGGACCCAGTACTTC. It specifies CASSFGTGGTQYF. Supplemented by reference TRBV7-2 and TRBJ2-5, the full variable domain reads GAGVSQSPSNKVTEKGKDVELRCDPISGHTALYWYRQSLGQGLEFLIYFQGNSAPDKSGLPSDRFSAERTGGSVSTLTIQRTQQEDSAVYLCASSFGTGGTQYFGPGTRLLVL.

The genes are TRBV4-1 and TRBJ1-2, with D hard to call. The CDR3 length is 16 residues. V dropped 0 bases and J dropped 4 bases, with 15 bases sitting between them. In germline, CDR1 is MGHRA, CDR2 YSYEKL. The CDR3 region is CASSQDLDTVSYGYTF. DNA of the CDR3: TGCGCCAGCAGCCAAGATCTCGACACAGTGTCCTATGGCTACACCTTC.

The chain uses TRBV6-6 and TRBJ1-5; 8 bases are a match to TRBD1. From germline, CDR1 is MNHNY and CDR2 SVGAGI (reference sequence). V lost 6 bases and J lost 6; bases outside the gene matches: 13. The CDR3 totals 16 residues. DNA of the CDR3: TGTGCCAGCAGCCCAGGGACAGGTCATAAGGCTCAGCCCCAGCATTTT. Translated: CASSPGTGHKAQPQHF.

The rearrangement uses TRBV11-2 and TRBJ1-3; D is undetermined. CDR3 length: 15 amino acids. Germline loops: CDR1 SGHAT, CDR2 FQNNGV. V was cut by 5 bases and J by 4 bases, with 15 bases left in between. The CDR3 DNA follows: TGTGCCAGCAGCCAAGACTGGACGGGAGGAAACACCATATATTTT. It specifies CASSQDWTGGNTIYF.

The V and J genes are TRBV10-3 and TRBJ2-1, with 9 nucleotides matching TRBD2. Trimming removed 0 bases from V and 7 bases from J; junction bases left unmatched: 4. The CDR3 length is 15 residues. Looked up from germline, CDR1 is ENHRY and CDR2 is SYGVKD. CDR3 sequence reads: CAISESGGRENEQFF. Written as DNA, the CDR3 is TGTGCCATCAGTGAGTCTGGCGGGAGGGAAAATGAGCAGTTCTTC.

This sequence joins TRBV5-4 and TRBJ2-4, with D perhaps TRBD1 (6 bases). CDR3 length: 15 residues. Germline CDR1 and CDR2: SGHNT and YYREEE (reference sequence). V lost 1 base and J 6 bases, leaving 14 bases between the germline ends. CDR3 in DNA: TGTGCCAGCAGCTTGAACGAAGGGGACACAAACATTCAGTACTTC. It yields the protein CASSLNEGDTNIQYF.

The chain is built from TRBV19 and TRBJ2-1, with D possibly TRBD2 on 5 matching bases. The V end lost 4 bases, the J end lost 6 bases, and 13 bases lay between the germline ends. The V gene's germline CDR1 is LNHDA and CDR2 SQIVND (reference sequence). The length of the CDR3 is 14 residues. The CDR3 DNA is TGTGCCAGTAGTACCGACTATCCGACCAATGAGCAGTTCTTC. This encodes CASSTDYPTNEQFF.

This clone was counted a few times. The rearrangement joins TRBV11-3 to TRBJ2-1; 10 bases align to TRBD2. Germline-derived CDR1 and CDR2 are SGHNT and YENEEA. The trim removed 3 bases at V and 8 bases at J, leaving 16 bases unmatched. This CDR3 is 18 amino acids long. DNA for the CDR3: TGTGCCAGCAGCTTCCGACTCGGGACTAGCGATACCGGCGATGAGCAGTTCTTC. The encoded protein is CASSFRLGTSDTGDEQFF.

The rearrangement joins TRBV4-3 to TRBJ1-3, with D uncertain. CDR3 length: 15 residues. V gave up 2 bases and J gave up 0 bases, with 8 bases separating them. Germline V lookup: CDR1 LGHNA, CDR2 YSLEER. CDR3 in amino acids: CASSQTPGSGNTIYF. The CDR3 nucleotides are TGCGCCAGCAGCCAAACCCCGGGCTCTGGAAACACCATATATTTT.

The rearrangement joins TRBV20-1 to TRBJ1-3; D is unresolved. Germline V lookup: CDR1 DFQATT, CDR2 SNEGSKA (reference sequence). Trimming pared 5 bases from V and 4 bases from J, leaving 6 bases between. CDR3 size: 11 residues. The CDR3, as DNA: TGCAGTGCTTCGGTGGGAAACACCATATATTTT. This translates into CSASVGNTIYF.

CDR3 residues: CASSPQEGHTDTQYF. The CDR3, as DNA: TGTGCCAGCAGCCCTCAGGAGGGGCACACAGATACGCAGTATTTT. The chain links TRBV7-2 to TRBJ2-3; perhaps TRBD2 as D (6 bases). The ends were cut back, 5 bases at V and 2 bases at J, with 14 bases in the middle. The CDR3 sequence is 15 residues long. Per germline, CDR1 SGHTA and CDR2 FQGNSA.

The chain is built from TRBV4-3 and TRBJ2-1; D call uncertain. Trimming took 0 bases from V and 7 from J, leaving 16 bases between them. The CDR3 has 16 amino acids. CDR1 LGHNA and CDR2 YSLEER come from the germline V gene. Written as DNA, the CDR3 is TGCGCCAGCAGCCAAGATGTCCTCAACGCGCGGAATGAGCAGTTCTTC. It specifies CASSQDVLNARNEQFF.

The chain carries TRBV19 and TRBJ1-2; no clear D. The CDR3 contains 13 residues. V lost 5 bases and J 8 bases, leaving 15 bases between the germline ends. Germline CDR1 LNHDA, CDR2 SQIVND (reference sequence). The CDR3 region has the DNA TGTGCCAGTAGTGAAGGCACCGGAGGGGGCTACACCTTC. As protein: CASSEGTGGGYTF.

This chain uses TRBV29-1 with TRBJ1-2; tentative D call: TRBD1 (5 bases). Germline lookup yields CDR1 SQVTM and CDR2 ANQGSEA. The CDR3 length is 13 residues. V was trimmed by 7 bases and J by 3 bases, leaving 15 bases between them. CDR3 DNA: TGCAGCGCCGGGGGATTTGAGGACTATGGCTACACCTTC. Encoded protein: CSAGGFEDYGYTF. Full variable domain (remainder filled in from reference TRBV29-1 and TRBJ1-2): SAVISQKPSRDICQRGTSLTIQCQVDSQVTMMFWYRQQPGQSLTLIATANQGSEATYESGFVIDKFPISRPNLTFSTLTVSNMSPEDSSIYLCSAGGFEDYGYTFGSGTRLTVV.